This T cell receptor (beta chain) was recorded in a study of blood T cell repertoires in COVID-19 (dated by TCRdb to about 2020). With respect to the entire study: Samples covering the acute and convalescent phases of COVID-19 were provided by collaborators in the United States, Italy and Spain. Samples came from the ongoing ImmuneRACE study (first 160 participants) plus 1,254 subjects from 6 global collaborators. Sample metadata almost always included a de-identified subject ID, COVID-19 status, age in years and sex. The repertoires were released in a freely available public database intended as a resource for research on the immune response to SARS-CoV-2. Where available, HLA class I and class II types were taken from metadata supplied by the sample provider and were not determined by assay-based typing. The material from the prospective study consisted of cDNA or gDNA derived from T cells, B-cell-depleted T cells, or PBMCs. Subjects who had been exposed to COVID-19, were actively infected with it, or had recovered from it provided the deeply sampled blood TCRbeta repertoires that made up the dataset.

What the research found in general, with its limitations: Clinical and demographic metadata were provided uncurated, with the amount varying by source and participant.

Comment on this clone: Its antigen has not been determined. Base qualities are not provided; no much larger clone lies one nucleotide away.

There are 18 amino acids in the CDR3, from cysteine to phenylalanine inclusive. CDR3 DNA only is kept here, 54 bases in frame from base 1. Sequences SGHVS (CDR1) and FQNEAQ (CDR2) are obtained from the germline V gene. Clipping removes 8 bases from V and 5 bases from J, with 21 as the unmatched junction base count. TCRbeta CDR3 regions were amplified from genomic DNA using the immunoSEQ Assay, a bias-controlled multiplex PCR. The paper's processing steps were these. The number of nucleated cells in each sample was estimated from the amplification of reference gene primers within the assay. To quantify the absolute abundance of each unique TCRbeta CDR3 rearrangement, sequence reads were collapsed and filtered. For each sample, productive Simpson clonality was calculated as the square root of Simpson's diversity index across productive rearrangements. Held by TCRdb, this immuneACCESS table contains in-frame sequences only and omits some clones. Under half of the omission traces to an unresolved V gene where checked; the cause of the rest is unknown. From that table come the V and J calls and clone size; the DNA was used to work out D and trimming. In all, the sample holds some 150,000 clones, and about 80% of those were seen once. Roughly 1.6% of the sample lies in the top ten.

The collaborating institutions used their own protocols to collect whole blood in K2EDTA tubes. For TCRbeta analysis, collaborator samples were shipped as frozen whole blood, as isolated PBMCs, or as DNA extracted from either sample type. Recombination linked TRBV7-8 to TRBJ2-3; a stretch of 8 junction bases matches TRBD2. The clonotype was recovered from a human donor in a cohort sampled during active COVID-19. The sample taken for sequencing was peripheral blood. The CDR3: CASHKYIIGAGVQDTQYF. The nucleotides are TGTGCCAGCCACAAGTACATCATCGGAGCGGGAGTGCAAGATACGCAGTATTTT.